The 25 T cell receptor beta chains presented below share a single source sample, sequenced in a study of T cell changes during pregnancy in multiple sclerosis. Profiling relied on immunoSEQ multiplex PCR, and the TCRdb table lists in-frame clones only, not all of them. The profile covers about 51,000 clones, with 85% to 95% appearing a single time and 0.65% to 0.7% taken by the ten largest. Sequencing was performed on CD4+ T cells from peripheral blood mononuclear cells, taken in the third trimester of pregnancy. The receptors were sampled from a female donor with multiple sclerosis, enrolled in a pregnancy study.

A single count supports this clone. V and J are TRBV4-2 and TRBJ2-3; tentatively, D is TRBD2 (6 bases). This CDR3 has 17 amino acids. Germline V CDR1 and CDR2: LGHNA, YNFKEQ. The V end lost 0 bases, the J end lost 0 bases, and 13 bases lay between the germline ends. CDR3 in DNA: TGTGCCAGCAGCCAAGATGTGGCGGGGTCTAGCACAGATACGCAGTATTTT. Residues: CASSQDVAGSSTDTQYF.

The CDR3 is CASCGSTGRTETQYF. The DNA for the CDR3 is TGCGCCAGCTGCGGTTCGACAGGGCGGACGGAGACCCAGTACTTC. The genes are TRBV5-1 and TRBJ2-5, with TRBD1 matching 7 bases. The CDR3 is 15 amino acids. The germline V gene has CDR1 SGHRS and CDR2 YFSETQ. Trimming took 7 bases from V and 5 from J; bases not matched to a gene: 14.

The chain uses TRBV19 and TRBJ1-2, with 9 bases matching TRBD1. V dropped 6 bases and J dropped 9; count of bases not matched to a gene: 8. The germline CDR1 and CDR2 sequences are LNHDA and SQIVND (reference sequence). There are 13 residues in the CDR3. The CDR3 DNA reads as TGTGCCAGTAGCCCTCGGGACAGGGATAGCTACACCTTC. Its translation is CASSPRDRDSYTF.

This clone was seen more than once but under ten times. The CDR3 sequence: CASSPDSGGSGYTF. Written as DNA, the CDR3 is TGTGCCAGCTCACCCGACAGCGGGGGAAGTGGCTACACCTTC. The chain recombines TRBV18 with TRBJ1-2; D is possibly TRBD1 (5 bases). Per germline, CDR1 KGHSH and CDR2 LQKENI. V lost 3 bases and J lost 7, with 15 bases in between. This CDR3 region has 14 residues.

This clone has a count of ten or more. The V and J genes are TRBV4-1 and TRBJ1-5; a weak D match, TRBD1 (5 bases). The germline CDR1 and CDR2 sequences are MGHRA and YSYEKL. V lost 2 bases to trimming and J lost 4 bases, with 15 bases between them. CDR3 length: 16 amino acids. In DNA, the CDR3 is TGCGCCAGCAGCCAACACGGGGGAAAGGGGAATCAGCCCCAGCATTTT. Translating gives CASSQHGGKGNQPQHF.

At least ten counts were recorded for this clone. J is TRBJ1-1 and V is TRBV28; perhaps TRBD1 as D (5 bases). The CDR3 spans 12 residues. From germline, CDR1 is MDHEN and CDR2 SYDVKM. V dropped 9 bases and J dropped 4 bases, with 12 bases sitting between them. The DNA for the CDR3 is TGTGCCAGTGTGTGGGGGGGCACTGAAGCTTTCTTT. This codes for CASVWGGTEAFF.

V and J are TRBV28 and TRBJ2-3; D is possibly TRBD2 (6 bases). With 6 bases removed from V and 2 bases from J, the gap between germline ends came to 15 bases. The V gene's germline CDR1 is MDHEN and CDR2 SYDVKM. There are 15 residues in the CDR3. CDR3 in amino acids: CASRQPGTFTDTQYF. In nucleotides, the CDR3 is TGTGCCAGCAGACAACCCGGGACTTTCACAGATACGCAGTATTTT.

The chain joins TRBV6-1 to TRBJ2-3; the D gene is possibly TRBD2 (5 bases). The V end lost 1 base, the J end lost 4 bases, and 21 bases lay between the germline ends. The CDR3 contains 18 residues. The V gene's germline CDR1 is MNHNS and CDR2 SASEGT. The CDR3 here is CASSEGVRGSVYPDTQYF. CDR3 bases: TGTGCCAGCAGTGAAGGTGTCAGAGGGTCAGTGTACCCAGATACGCAGTATTTT.

The chain recombines TRBV25-1 with TRBJ2-5; TRBD2 is a possible D gene (5 bases). Trimming left V 2 bases short and J 1 base short, with 8 bases between. CDR1 and CDR2 from the germline V gene are MGHDK and SYGVNS. The length of the CDR3 is 14 residues. The CDR3 region has the DNA TGTGCCAGCAGTGAACCGGGAAGCCAAGAGACCCAGTACTTC. It translates to CASSEPGSQETQYF.

V is TRBV19 and J is TRBJ2-7, with 8 bases fitting TRBD1. There are 14 residues in the CDR3. V was pared by 9 bases and J by 2 bases, with 9 bases of the junction left unmatched. Looked up from germline, CDR1 is LNHDA and CDR2 is SQIVND (reference sequence). The CDR3 coding sequence is TGTGCCAGACCGGGACAGGCGTACACCTACGAGCAGTACTTC. Translated, it gives CARPGQAYTYEQYF.

CDR3 DNA sequence: TGTGCCATCAGGACCGGGACAGGGGAGGCTGGGGCCAACGTCCTGACTTTC. It codes for CAIRTGTGEAGANVLTF. The chain joins TRBV10-3 to TRBJ2-6; 10 nucleotides match TRBD1. CDR1 and CDR2 from the germline V gene are ENHRY and SYGVKD. With 6 bases clipped from V and 2 bases from J, the junction kept 7 bases outside the gene matches. The CDR3 loop spans 17 amino acids.

The chain combines TRBV10-3 with TRBJ1-1; tentative D call: TRBD1 (5 bases). The CDR3 is made up of 14 amino acids. CDR1 and CDR2 (germline): ENHRY, SYGVKD. V was pared by 2 bases and J by 7 bases, with 14 bases between. CDR3 amino acids: CAISEKAGGVEAFF. CDR3 sequence (DNA): TGTGCCATCAGTGAGAAGGCGGGAGGGGTTGAAGCTTTCTTT.

The gene calls are TRBV5-1 and TRBJ2-2; a weak D match, TRBD2 (5 bases). Trimming left V 1 base short and J 0 bases short, with 10 bases between. CDR1 is SGHRS, CDR2 YFSETQ, per germline. The CDR3 is 16 amino acids. CDR3 protein: CASSLKVSANTGELFF. The CDR3 DNA follows: TGCGCCAGCAGCTTGAAAGTTAGCGCGAACACCGGGGAGCTGTTTTTT.

This clone has only one observation. V and J are TRBV2 and TRBJ2-2, with 9 bases aligning to TRBD1. The CDR3 extends over 14 amino acids. With V trimmed by 9 bases and J by 0 bases, 2 bases remained unmatched. The germline V gene has CDR1 SNHLY and CDR2 FYNNEI. This CDR3 reads CARDRGANTGELFF. The CDR3 nucleotides read TGTGCCAGAGACAGGGGGGCGAACACCGGGGAGCTGTTTTTT.

This clone was seen a few times. The V gene is TRBV19, the J gene TRBJ1-1; 7 nucleotides agree with TRBD1. The CDR3 consists of 13 residues. V shed 10 bases and J 3 bases; nucleotides not matched to a gene: 8. Germline CDR1 LNHDA, CDR2 SQIVND (reference sequence). CDR3 in amino acids: CATKGQSYTEAFF. CDR3 sequence (DNA): TGTGCCACCAAGGGACAGTCCTACACTGAAGCTTTCTTT.

The chain recombines TRBV27 with TRBJ1-5; TRBD1 aligns across 9 bases. The CDR3 is made up of 14 amino acids. V shed 5 bases, J shed 4 bases, and the junction held 3 bases outside the gene matches. Per the germline V gene, CDR1 is MNHEY and CDR2 is SMNVEV (reference sequence). The CDR3 bases are TGTGCCAGCAGTCCCGGGACAGGGAATCAGCCCCAGCATTTT. It encodes CASSPGTGNQPQHF.

The gene calls are TRBV7-8 and TRBJ2-7, with 11 bases fitting TRBD1. J was trimmed by 7 bases and V by 5 bases; bases with no gene match: 7. Germline assignment: CDR1 SGHVS and CDR2 FQNEAQ. This CDR3 has 14 residues. The CDR3 DNA is TGTGCCAGCAGCATGGACAGGGGGCGGAAAGAGCAGTACTTC. This encodes CASSMDRGRKEQYF.

The V and J genes are TRBV6-1 and TRBJ2-7, with TRBD1 matching 7 bases. CDR3 size: 15 residues. The germline V gene encodes CDR1 MNHNS and CDR2 SASEGT. Trimming at V came to 1 base and at J to 3 bases, leaving 6 bases not matched to a gene. The CDR3 DNA follows: TGTGCCAGCAGTGAAGAGCTCGCAGGGGGCTACGAGCAGTACTTC. Protein sequence: CASSEELAGGYEQYF.

The chain joins TRBV18 to TRBJ2-1; possibly TRBD1 for D (6 bases). Germline CDR1 reads KGHSH; CDR2 reads LQKENI. This CDR3 contains 15 residues. V shed 2 bases and J shed 7 bases, with 15 bases lying between them. For the CDR3, the DNA is TGTGCCAGCTCACCAACAATTACACAGGGTAATGAGCAGTTCTTC. Translated: CASSPTITQGNEQFF.

The chain recombines TRBV18 with TRBJ2-7; D perhaps matches TRBD1 (6 bases). CDR1 and CDR2 from the germline V gene are KGHSH and LQKENI. The CDR3 has 15 residues. Trimming removed 5 bases from V and 8 bases from J, with 22 bases in between. CDR3 in DNA: TGTGCCAGCTCAACCGACCGGCAGGGGAGTGAAAAGCAGTACTTC. Translating it yields CASSTDRQGSEKQYF. Using reference TRBV18 and TRBJ2-7 for the parts outside the CDR3, the full variable domain is NAGVMQNPRHLVRRRGQEARLRCSPMKGHSHVYWYRQLPEEGLKFMVYLQKENIIDESGMPKERFSAEFPKEGPSILRIQQVVRGDSAAYFCASSTDRQGSEKQYFGPGTRLTVT.

The chain is built from TRBV7-2 and TRBJ2-1; D gene uncertain. Germline V lookup: CDR1 SGHTA, CDR2 FQGNSA. V shed 1 base and J shed 8 bases, with 9 bases lying between them. The CDR3 consists of 13 residues. The CDR3 DNA reads TGTGCCAGCAGCTTAGGGTCGGTCTATGAGCAGTTCTTC. Its translation: CASSLGSVYEQFF.

The chain has TRBV5-1 and TRBJ2-1, with 8 bases matching TRBD2. Trimming at V came to 4 bases and at J to 11 bases, leaving 14 bases not matched to a gene. The CDR3 is 15 residues long. Germline CDR1 reads SGHRS; CDR2 reads YFSETQ. The CDR3 region has the DNA TGCGCCAGCAGCCCGGGACTAGTGAACCCTCAACAGCAGTTCTTC. Its protein product is CASSPGLVNPQQQFF.

The rearrangement uses TRBV5-4 and TRBJ2-7; possibly TRBD2 for D (5 bases). This CDR3 has 15 amino acids. V gave up 3 bases and J gave up 5 bases, with 18 bases separating them. The germline gives CDR1 SGHNT, CDR2 YYREEE (reference sequence). For the CDR3, the DNA is TGTGCCAGCAGCTCGGCTCCCCTGAGGGCGGACGAGCAGTACTTC. This translates into CASSSAPLRADEQYF. The whole variable domain, remainder taken from reference TRBV5-4 and TRBJ2-7, is ETGVTQSPTHLIKTRGQQVTLRCSSQSGHNTVSWYQQALGQGPQFIFQYYREEENGRGNFPPRFSGLQFPNYSSELNVNALELDDSALYLCASSSAPLRADEQYFGPGTRLTVT.

Here the CDR3 reads CASRGTGDPYEQYF. The DNA for the CDR3 is TGCGCCAGCCGGGGGACAGGCGATCCCTACGAGCAGTACTTC. The V call is TRBV10-2, the J call TRBJ2-7, with TRBD1 matching over 8 bases. This CDR3 has 14 residues. In germline, CDR1 is WSHSY, CDR2 SAAADI. Trimming cost V 8 bases and J 2 bases; bases outside gene matches: 8.

The chain links TRBV5-1 to TRBJ1-1, with 7 bases that match TRBD1. The germline V gene has CDR1 SGHRS and CDR2 YFSETQ. The V and J ends lost 4 bases and 4 bases, in that order; junction bases with no gene match: 7. The CDR3 is made up of 14 amino acids. CDR3 coding DNA: TGCGCCAGCAGCCTGGACAGGATCGGCACTGAAGCTTTCTTT. This gives the protein CASSLDRIGTEAFF.